These 11 T cell receptor beta chains came from one sample sequenced in a study of human thymus T cells. The source of the thymus tissue was resections taken during corrective heart surgery. Here immunoSEQ multiplex PCR was the method, and the copy in TCRdb shows in-frame clones only, minus some. Of some 72,000 clones detected, roughly 96% appear once; the ten largest clones hold 0.031%. Source material: thymus tissue. The receptor set was obtained from a boy in the first two years of life with a congenital heart defect but otherwise immunologically healthy.

The genes are TRBV29-1 and TRBJ2-3; D might be TRBD1 (5 bases). Trimming stripped 3 bases from V and 2 bases from J, with 24 bases between. Germline CDR1 SQVTM, CDR2 ANQGSEA. This CDR3 region has 18 residues. In nucleotides, the CDR3 is TGCAGCGTTGAGCGCCAGGGCTGCGTGCTACCCCCCACAGATACGCAGTATTTT. This gives the protein CSVERQGCVLPPTDTQYF.

The chain carries TRBV28 and TRBJ2-1; perhaps D is TRBD1 or TRBD2 (5 bases each). Trimming left V 7 bases short and J 6 bases short, with 13 bases between. Germline values: CDR1 MDHEN, CDR2 SYDVKM. This CDR3 comprises 13 residues. The CDR3 is CASKRDQGNEQFF. The CDR3 nucleotides read TGTGCCAGCAAAAGGGACCAGGGCAATGAGCAGTTCTTC. Full variable domain (rest looked up from reference TRBV28 and TRBJ2-1): DVKVTQSSRYLVKRTGEKVFLECVQDMDHENMFWYRQDPGLGLRLIYFSYDVKMKEKGDIPEGYSVSREKKERFSLILESASTNQTSMYLCASKRDQGNEQFFGPGTRLTVL.

The chain couples TRBV18 to TRBJ1-1, with D perhaps TRBD1 (5 bases). The germline gives CDR1 KGHSH, CDR2 LQKENI. The CDR3 spans 15 residues. Trimming took 0 bases from V and 4 from J, leaving 12 bases between them. The CDR3 loop reads CASSPPQGHSTEAFF. The CDR3 region has the DNA TGTGCCAGCTCACCACCCCAGGGCCATAGCACTGAAGCTTTCTTT. Drawing the rest from reference TRBV18 and TRBJ1-1, the complete variable domain is NAGVMQNPRHLVRRRGQEARLRCSPMKGHSHVYWYRQLPEEGLKFMVYLQKENIIDESGMPKERFSAEFPKEGPSILRIQQVVRGDSAAYFCASSPPQGHSTEAFFGQGTRLTVV.

J is TRBJ2-3 and V is TRBV10-3; D possibly matches TRBD1 or TRBD2 (5 bases each). CDR3 length: 15 amino acids. The germline gives CDR1 ENHRY, CDR2 SYGVKD. Deletions cut 7 bases from V and 2 bases from J, with 16 bases between. CDR3 sequence reads: CAITPKLGATDTQYF. CDR3 nucleotides: TGTGCCATCACCCCCAAACTAGGGGCCACAGATACGCAGTATTTT.

This chain uses TRBV4-1 with TRBJ1-1; 10 bases match TRBD1. With V trimmed by 3 bases and J by 6 bases, 13 bases remained unmatched. Germline CDR1 MGHRA, CDR2 YSYEKL. The CDR3 runs to 17 residues. The CDR3: CASSHSPSGTGVSEAFF. CDR3 DNA sequence: TGCGCCAGCAGCCATTCACCCTCCGGGACAGGGGTCTCTGAAGCTTTCTTT.

This chain uses TRBV5-6 with TRBJ2-2; D possibly matches TRBD1 or TRBD2 (5 bases each). Germline V gene sequence: CDR1 SGHDT, CDR2 YYEEEE. The CDR3 totals 17 residues. Trimming left V 2 bases short and J 0 bases short, with 14 bases between. CDR3 loop: CASSFKIGTANTGELFF. Here the CDR3 DNA reads TGTGCCAGCAGCTTCAAAATCGGGACGGCGAACACCGGGGAGCTGTTTTTT.

This chain joins TRBV6-4 and TRBJ2-4; D is undetermined. The CDR3 has 10 residues. The V and J ends lost 2 bases and 14 bases respectively, with 7 bases between them. Germline CDR1 MRHNA, CDR2 SNTAGT. This CDR3 reads CASSDPREYF. The CDR3 DNA follows: TGTGCCAGCAGTGACCCTCGCGAGTACTTC.

The genes are TRBV4-1 and TRBJ2-7, with TRBD2 matching 8 bases. This CDR3 comprises 15 residues. Germline CDR1 MGHRA, CDR2 YSYEKL. The ends lost 6 bases at V and 2 bases at J; junction bases unmatched: 9. CDR3 DNA sequence: TGCGCCAGCAGTTACATTAGCGGGAAAACCTACGAGCAGTACTTC. Its protein product is CASSYISGKTYEQYF.

This clone is a singleton in its sample. The chain combines TRBV7-2 with TRBJ2-7, with D unclear. There are 13 residues in the CDR3. V dropped 5 bases and J dropped 1 base, with 9 bases sitting between them. CDR1 and CDR2 from the germline V gene are SGHTA and FQGNSA. The CDR3 bases are TGTGCCAGCAGCCCACCGAAATCCTACGAGCAGTACTTC. This sequence encodes CASSPPKSYEQYF.

The chain uses TRBV10-1 and TRBJ2-2; possibly TRBD2 for D (5 bases). CDR1 is WNHNN and CDR2 is SYGVQD in the germline V gene (reference sequence). Trimming removed 7 bases at V and 6 bases at J, with 9 bases between. The CDR3 runs 12 residues. CDR3: CASNRGAGELFF. In DNA form, the CDR3 reads TGCGCCAGCAATCGGGGAGCCGGGGAGCTGTTTTTT.

DNA for the CDR3: TGTGCCAGCAGCCAAGGGCTTCGGGCAGGGGACTACGAGCAGTACTTC. Protein sequence: CASSQGLRAGDYEQYF. This chain joins TRBV14 and TRBJ2-7, with D tentatively TRBD1 (6 bases). CDR1 is SGHDN and CDR2 is FVKESK in the germline V gene. This CDR3 is built from 16 residues. V was cut by 1 base and J by 3 bases, with 16 bases left in between.